Sequencing of this TCR beta chain was carried out in a study of identical twins. Study observations and caveats: Models underpredicted monozygotic twin sharing of out-of-frame TCR alpha.

Germline V gene lookup returns CDR1 SEHNR and CDR2 FQNEAQ (reference sequence). V was pared by 1 base and J by 10 bases, with 11 bases between. CDR3 size: 12 residues. This clonotype was detected ten times or more. Its antigen is not identified. Healthy Caucasians made up all donors. Carrying unique molecular identifiers, the cDNA also gained a universal primer site through template switching. A single record per CDR3 protein comes from TCRdb applying MiXCR to the 5' RACE reads. The table records around 680,000 distinct CDR3 sequences, 8.6% of them present only once. The same data also contributed to another study, on yellow fever vaccine responses in identical twins.

The V gene is TRBV7-9, the J gene TRBJ2-7; TRBD2 might be the D (6 bases). The material sequenced was PBMCs. The receptor was isolated from a woman between 18 and 29 years old in good health. The CDR3 bases are TGTGCCAGCAGCTTAGACGGGGGTACACAGTACTTC. Amino acids: CASSLDGGTQYF.